This entry features one TCR beta chain sequence. The antigen remains undetermined. These data are taken from a study of shared clonotypes between healthy human individuals. Study-level results: Clonotype sharing among donors likely depends on sequencing depth.

The germline V gene encodes CDR1 SGHNT and CDR2 YYREEE (reference sequence). Trimming shortened V by 0 bases and J by 5 bases, and 10 bases separated the two germline ends. The CDR3 consists of 14 residues. The method was immunoSEQ multiplex PCR; TCRdb's version includes in-frame clones alone and lacks a portion of them. Here the sample spans roughly 1,100,000 clones, about 77% being singletons. All donors were healthy HIV-negative adults lacking recent acute infections or vaccinations. The source is a young man in good health. The specimen sequenced was memory CD4+ T cells sorted from blood. Subset noted: CD45RA-negative fraction. The chain uses TRBV5-4 and TRBJ2-3; D possibly corresponds to TRBD1 (5 bases). The CDR3 DNA reads as TGTGCCAGCAGCTTGGAGGGCCAGGGAGATACGCAGTATTTT. This gives the protein CASSLEGQGDTQYF.